The TCR beta chain under discussion was sequenced for a study of T cell changes during pregnancy in multiple sclerosis. With 3 bases clipped from V and 4 bases from J, the junction kept 8 bases outside the gene matches. Germline loops: CDR1 LNHNV, CDR2 YYDKDF (reference sequence). The CDR3 length is 15 residues. Libraries were prepared by immunoSEQ multiplex PCR; TCRdb keeps only in-frame clonotypes and omits some of them. The sample has 65,000 to 95,000 clones, about nine tenths seen once. This clonotype was sampled from a female donor with multiple sclerosis, enrolled in a pregnancy study. The specimen comprised peripheral blood, sampled before pregnancy. The rearrangement uses TRBV15 and TRBJ1-1, with 7 bases aligning to TRBD1. CDR3 loop: CATSSDRAPLTEAFF. CDR3 bases: TGTGCCACCAGCAGTGACAGGGCACCCCTCACTGAAGCTTTCTTT.